This TCR beta chain was profiled in a study of control samples from healthy donors and cancer patients. CDR1 is KGHSH and CDR2 is LQKENI in the germline V gene. CDR3 length: 15 amino acids. Deletions cut 3 bases from V and 0 bases from J, with 8 bases between. Generated by immunoSEQ multiplex PCR, the TCRdb table keeps only in-frame clones and is missing some. Among roughly 170,000 clones, roughly 93% were seen once, and the ten largest hold approximately 4%. The clonotype comes from a woman in her sixties in good health. The rearrangement links TRBV18 to TRBJ2-2; D gene ambiguous. The sequenced sample was blood. The DNA of the CDR3 is TGTGCCAGCTCACCTGCCAGGACGAACACCGGGGAGCTGTTTTTT. It yields the protein CASSPARTNTGELFF.